This TCR beta chain derives from a study of blood T cell repertoires in COVID-19. Study-wide background: Whether acute or convalescent, the COVID-19 samples came from the United States, Italy and Spain. In each case, the material was cDNA or gDNA derived from T cells, B-cell-depleted T cells, or PBMCs.

Original handling: How many nucleated cells were present was estimated from reference gene primer amplification. Assay: immunoSEQ multiplex PCR; the TCRdb copy retains only in-frame clones and omits some. V and J calls and clone size follow that table, whereas D and trimming were derived from the DNA. The sample holds 200,000 to 250,000 clones; about 83% are singletons and the top ten take about 8%. This CDR3 spans 16 amino acids. The TCR sequence derives from a woman aged 50 to 60 with acute or convalescent COVID-19. The sequencing sample was made of peripheral blood. This chain joins TRBV1 and TRBJ1-5. TRBV1 is shown as a pseudogene. CDR3 bases: TGCACCAGCAGGCCCGGTTTCGTAAATAGCAATCAGCCCCAGCATTTT. This encodes CTSRPGFVNSNQPQHF.